This T cell receptor beta chain derives from a study of T cell clones after liver transplantation. At the level of the study: Patients counted as tolerant after at least one year off all immunosuppression, enzymes not exceeding twice normal.

Notes on this clone: Its antigen is unidentified.

CD3+CD4+ and CD3+CD8+ cells were FACS-sorted from thawed unstimulated PBMCs. Findings and limits, study-wide: Post-transplant, graft-donor-reactive CD4 TCRbeta sequences in blood dropped significantly in 5 of 8 subjects.

Germline V CDR1 and CDR2: MNHEY, SMNVEV (reference sequence). The V gene end was trimmed by 6 bases and the J gene end by 4 bases; junction bases not matched to a gene: 9. CDR3 size: 15 residues. TCRdb keeps only in-frame clones here, not all; method: immunoSEQ multiplex PCR. The sample holds roughly 100,000 clones, approximately 85% seen once. The sequencing here drew on CD4+ T cells from blood, taken before liver transplant. The chain carries TRBV27 and TRBJ2-3; 8 bases match TRBD2. This TCR derives from a human donor who received a liver transplant. The CDR3: CASRVRGLGADTQYF. Here the CDR3 DNA reads TGTGCCAGCAGAGTTCGGGGACTAGGGGCAGATACGCAGTATTTT.